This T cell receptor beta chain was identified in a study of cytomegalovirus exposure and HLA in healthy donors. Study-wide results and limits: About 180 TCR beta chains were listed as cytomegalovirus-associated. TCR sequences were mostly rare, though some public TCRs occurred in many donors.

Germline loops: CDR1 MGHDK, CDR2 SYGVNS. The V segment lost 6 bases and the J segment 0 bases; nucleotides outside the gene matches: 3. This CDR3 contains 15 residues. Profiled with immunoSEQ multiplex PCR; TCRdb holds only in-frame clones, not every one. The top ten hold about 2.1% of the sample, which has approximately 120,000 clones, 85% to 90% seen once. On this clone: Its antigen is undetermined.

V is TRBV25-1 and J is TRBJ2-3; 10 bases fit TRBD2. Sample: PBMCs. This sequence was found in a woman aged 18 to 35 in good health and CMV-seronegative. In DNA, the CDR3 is TGTGCCAGCAGGGCAGCGGGAGGGAGCACAGATACGCAGTATTTT. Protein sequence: CASRAAGGSTDTQYF.